This T cell receptor (beta chain) was found in a study of T-cell memory formation after mild COVID-19. Study-wide context: TCR clusters were mostly donor specific. Study-wide points: Cross-reactive memory apparently joined, as some responding clones appeared in pre-infection memory. CM and EM subsets held most contracting CD4+ clones; EMRA held CD8+ ones.

This clonotype was seen just once. The antigen is undetermined. TCRalpha and TCRbeta libraries used 5'RACE with constant-segment primers and UMIs. TCRdb reprocessed the 5' RACE reads via MiXCR and lists one record per CDR3 protein. There are tens of thousands of distinct CDR3 sequences in the sample; about 10% occur only once, and 25% to 35% lies in the top ten. The sequencing sample was made of PBMCs or a T cell subset sorted from them (not recorded which). The receptor's source is a man between 18 and 35 years old who had mild COVID-19 (a few samples of this study predate the infection). Cell type and time point are not known.

CDR3 in amino acids: CSARDHQRAYTDTQYF. The CDR3 coding sequence is TGCAGTGCTAGAGATCACCAGCGGGCCTACACAGATACGCAGTATTTT. This chain connects TRBV20-1 to TRBJ2-3, with D possibly TRBD2 on 6 matching bases. Germline V gene data show CDR1 as DFQATT and CDR2 as SNEGSKA (reference sequence). The length of the CDR3 is 16 residues. With 0 bases removed from V and 2 bases from J, the gap between germline ends came to 15 bases.